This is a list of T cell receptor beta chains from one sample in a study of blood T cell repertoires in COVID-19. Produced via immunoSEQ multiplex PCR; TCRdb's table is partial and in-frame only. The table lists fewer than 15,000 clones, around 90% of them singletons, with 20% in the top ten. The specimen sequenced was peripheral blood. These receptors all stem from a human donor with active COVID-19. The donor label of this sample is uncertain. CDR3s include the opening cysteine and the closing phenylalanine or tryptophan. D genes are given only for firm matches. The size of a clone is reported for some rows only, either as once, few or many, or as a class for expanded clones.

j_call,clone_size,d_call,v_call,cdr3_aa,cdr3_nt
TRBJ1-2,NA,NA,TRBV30,CAWSVTATNYGYTF,TGTGCCTGGAGTGTAACAGCTACTAACTATGGCTACACCTTC
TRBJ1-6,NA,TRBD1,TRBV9,CASSAPSGQKTNNSPLHF,TGTGCCAGCAGCGCCCCATCGGGACAGAAAACGAATAATTCACCCCTCCACTTT
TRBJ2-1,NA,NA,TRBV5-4,CASSLQAIINEQFF,TGTGCCAGCAGCTTGCAGGCAATCATCAATGAGCAGTTCTTC
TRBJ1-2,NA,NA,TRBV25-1,CASSEKGTRGYTF,TGTGCCAGCAGTGAGAAAGGGACTAGGGGCTACACCTTC
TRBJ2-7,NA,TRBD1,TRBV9,CASSVDQGAGYEQYF,TGTGCCAGCAGCGTAGACCAGGGGGCTGGGTACGAGCAGTACTTC
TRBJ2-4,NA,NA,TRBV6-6,CASSYSEGGNIQYF,TGTGCCAGCAGTTACTCGGAAGGGGGAAACATTCAGTACTTC
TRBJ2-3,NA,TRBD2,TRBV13,CASTSVTSGGTDTQYF,TGTGCCAGCACCTCCGTGACTAGCGGGGGCACAGATACGCAGTATTTT
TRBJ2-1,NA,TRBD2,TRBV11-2,CASRLTSGLAGLRDEQFF,TGTGCCAGCAGATTAACCTCGGGACTAGCGGGCCTCAGGGATGAGCAGTTCTTC
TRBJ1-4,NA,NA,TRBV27,CASSFQGPNEKLFF,TGTGCCAGCAGTTTCCAGGGGCCTAATGAAAAACTGTTTTTT
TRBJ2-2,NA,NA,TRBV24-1,CATSGARVGTGELFF,TGTGCCACCAGTGGGGCGCGTGTCGGCACCGGGGAGCTGTTTTTT
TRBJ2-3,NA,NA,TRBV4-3,CASSQDAGDTDTQYF,TGCGCCAGCAGCCAAGACGCAGGGGACACAGATACGCAGTATTTT
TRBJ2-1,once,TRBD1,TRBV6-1,CASSDWNRGPKDEQFF,TGTGCCAGCAGTGATTGGAACAGGGGGCCTAAGGATGAGCAGTTCTTC
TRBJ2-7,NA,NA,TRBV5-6,CASSLGTATYEQYF,TGTGCCAGCAGCTTGGGGACTGCCACCTACGAGCAGTACTTC
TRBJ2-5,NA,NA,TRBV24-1,CATSDRGLSSTETQYF,TGTGCCACCAGTGACCGAGGACTCTCCAGTACGGAGACCCAGTACTTC
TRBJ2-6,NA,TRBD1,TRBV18,CASSPGTGAGANVLTF,TGTGCCAGCTCCCCCGGGACAGGGGCTGGGGCCAACGTCCTGACTTTC
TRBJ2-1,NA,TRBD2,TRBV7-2,CASSLDPRGRENEQFF,TGTGCCAGCAGCTTAGACCCCCGGGGGAGGGAGAATGAGCAGTTCTTC
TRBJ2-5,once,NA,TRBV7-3,CASSFRGRGETQYF,TGTGCCAGCAGCTTCAGGGGCCGTGGGGAGACCCAGTACTTC
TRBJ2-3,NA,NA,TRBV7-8,CASSLITSPTDTQYF,TGTGCCAGCAGCTTAATTACTAGCCCCACAGATACGCAGTATTTT
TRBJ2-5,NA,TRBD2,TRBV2,CASKESGGVETQYF,TGTGCCAGCAAGGAAAGCGGGGGGGTCGAGACCCAGTACTTC
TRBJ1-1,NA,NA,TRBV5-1,CASSFQGTEAFF,TGCGCCAGCAGCTTCCAGGGCACTGAAGCTTTCTTT
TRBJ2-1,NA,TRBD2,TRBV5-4,CASSLSSGLYNEQFF,TGTGCCAGCAGCTTGTCTAGCGGGCTCTACAATGAGCAGTTCTTC
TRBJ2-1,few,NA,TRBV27,CASSPSGSRGFDNEQFF,TGTGCCAGCAGTCCTTCTGGTTCCCGGGGGTTCGACAATGAGCAGTTCTTC
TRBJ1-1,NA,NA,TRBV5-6,CASSLGFGGMNTEAFF,TGTGCCAGCAGCTTGGGTTTTGGGGGCATGAACACTGAAGCTTTCTTT
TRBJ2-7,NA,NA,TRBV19,CASSGVGGARSYEQYF,TGTGCCAGTAGTGGAGTTGGGGGGGCACGGTCCTACGAGCAGTACTTC
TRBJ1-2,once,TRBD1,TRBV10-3,CAIAGGDYGYTF,TGTGCCATCGCAGGGGGCGACTATGGCTACACCTTC
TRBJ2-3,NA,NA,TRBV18,CASSPEAGDTQYF,TGTGCCAGCTCACCGGAGGCTGGAGATACGCAGTATTTT
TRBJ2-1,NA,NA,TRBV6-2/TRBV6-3,CASSSTAYNEQFF,TGTGCCAGCAGTTCGACAGCCTACAATGAGCAGTTCTTC
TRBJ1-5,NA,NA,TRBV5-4,CASSSGRGQPQHF,TGTGCCAGCAGCTCCGGAAGGGGACAGCCCCAGCATTTT
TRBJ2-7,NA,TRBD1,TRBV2,CASRSDRVGGDYEQYF,TGTGCCAGCAGGTCGGACAGGGTTGGAGGTGACTACGAGCAGTACTTC
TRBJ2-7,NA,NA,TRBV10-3,CAITDPGVPSYEQYF,TGTGCCATCACTGATCCGGGGGTTCCTTCCTACGAGCAGTACTTC
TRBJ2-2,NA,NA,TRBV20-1,CSASSPFAGGELFF,TGCAGTGCTAGTTCCCCTTTTGCCGGCGGGGAGCTGTTTTTT
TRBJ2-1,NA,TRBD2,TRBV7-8,CASSLGLAGGLVF,TGTGCCAGCAGCTTAGGACTAGCGGGGGGGCTTGTCTTC
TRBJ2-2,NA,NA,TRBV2,CASSLSSGSNTGELFF,TGTGCCAGCAGCCTCTCCAGCGGGTCTAACACCGGGGAGCTGTTTTTT
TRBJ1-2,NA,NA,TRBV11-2,CASSLGGGDGYTF,TGTGCCAGCAGCTTAGGAGGGGGAGATGGCTACACCTTC
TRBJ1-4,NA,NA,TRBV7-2,CASSYDRPNEKLFF,TGTGCCAGCAGCTACGACAGGCCTAATGAAAAACTGTTTTTT
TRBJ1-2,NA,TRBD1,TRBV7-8,CASSAREGGGYGYTF,TGTGCCAGCAGCGCAAGGGAAGGGGGCGGCTATGGCTACACCTTC
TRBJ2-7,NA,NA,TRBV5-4,CASSLASRAEQYF,TGTGCCAGCAGCTTGGCCAGCAGGGCCGAGCAGTACTTC
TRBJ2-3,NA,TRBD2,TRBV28,CASSSLAGDTDTQYF,TGTGCCAGCAGTTCCCTAGCGGGGGACACCGATACGCAGTATTTT
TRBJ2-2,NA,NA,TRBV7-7,CASSPGNTGELFF,TGTGCTAGCAGCCCGGGAAACACCGGGGAGCTGTTTTTT
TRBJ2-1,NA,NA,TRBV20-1,CSASLNEQFF,TGCAGTGCTAGCTTAAATGAGCAGTTCTTC
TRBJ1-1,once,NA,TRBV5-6,CASTPGGGTEAFF,TGTGCCAGTACACCCGGGGGTGGCACTGAAGCTTTCTTT
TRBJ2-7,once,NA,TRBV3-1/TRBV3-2,CASSQESGREQYF,TGTGCCAGCAGCCAGGAGTCAGGGCGCGAGCAGTACTTC
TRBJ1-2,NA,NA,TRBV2,CASKEAYLTNYGYTF,TGTGCCAGCAAGGAAGCGTACTTAACTAACTATGGCTACACCTTC
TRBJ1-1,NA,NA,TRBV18,CASREGRNTEAFF,TGTGCCAGCCGGGAGGGAAGGAACACTGAAGCTTTCTTT
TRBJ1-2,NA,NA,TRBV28,CASRNRENYGYTF,TGTGCCAGCAGGAACAGGGAGAACTATGGCTACACCTTC
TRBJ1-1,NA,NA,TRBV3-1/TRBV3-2,CASSSMMKGQMNTEAFF,TGTGCCAGCAGCTCTATGATGAAGGGGCAAATGAACACTGAAGCTTTCTTT
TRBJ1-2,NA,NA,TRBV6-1,CASSGPRSRGIYGYTF,TGTGCCAGCAGTGGCCCAAGATCTAGAGGGATCTATGGCTACACCTTC
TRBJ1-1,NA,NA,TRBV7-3,CASSRGKETEAFF,TGTGCCAGCAGCCGGGGGAAGGAGACTGAAGCTTTCTTT
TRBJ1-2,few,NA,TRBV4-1,CASSQEWTPRGYGYTF,TGCGCCAGCAGCCAAGAATGGACCCCGCGAGGGTATGGCTACACCTTC
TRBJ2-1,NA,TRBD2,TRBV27,CASSRSGGAAYNEQFF,TGTGCCAGCAGCCGCTCGGGGGGGGCTGCCTACAATGAGCAGTTCTTC